These T cell receptor beta chains were read from a single sample in a study of T cell responses to AZD1222 COVID-19 vaccine. Sequenced by immunoSEQ multiplex PCR; TCRdb stores in-frame clones only, minus some. The table records around 110,000 clones, 85% to 95% of them present only once. The sequenced sample was peripheral blood, obtained on day 0 of AZD1222 vaccination. These receptors originate from an adult in good health. The CDR3 runs from the conserved cysteine through the conserved F or W. A D gene is named only where the DNA matches it firmly. For some rows the clone size is stated as once, few or many, or as a class when expanded; others skip it.

cdr3_length,v_call,j_call,d_call,clone_size,cdr3_nt,cdr3_aa
15,TRBV3-1/TRBV3-2,TRBJ1-3,-,-,TGTGCCAGCAGCCAAGGAGCCTTCTCTGGAAACACCATATATTTT,CASSQGAFSGNTIYF
16,TRBV28,TRBJ2-1,TRBD2,-,TGTGCCAGCAGTTCGACTAGCGGACTCTCCTACAATGAGCAGTTCTTC,CASSSTSGLSYNEQFF
14,TRBV7-9,TRBJ1-1,TRBD1,-,TGTGCCAGCAGCTCCCCGGACAGGGGGCAGCGAGCTTTCTTT,CASSSPDRGQRAFF
14,TRBV6-6,TRBJ1-5,-,-,TGTGCCAGCAGTTACGGGGGGCGCGACATGACCCAGCATTTT,CASSYGGRDMTQHF
16,TRBV5-1,TRBJ2-5,TRBD2,-,TGCGCCAGCAGCTTGGGTGGACTAGGGATTCAAGAGACCCAGTACTTC,CASSLGGLGIQETQYF
15,TRBV16,TRBJ1-4,TRBD1,-,TGTGCCAGCAGCCCCCGACAGGGGGCCCGAGCAAAACTGTTTTTT,CASSPRQGARAKLFF
11,TRBV19,TRBJ1-1,-,once,TGTGCCAGTAGTTTGGGGACTGAAGCTTTCTTT,CASSLGTEAFF
15,TRBV19,TRBJ2-7,TRBD2,-,TGTGCCAGTAGCTTACTAGCGGGAGGAACCTACGAGCAGTACTTC,CASSLLAGGTYEQYF
13,TRBV28,TRBJ1-2,-,-,TGTGCCAGCAGTTTAGCAGGGGAGGATGGCTACACCTTC,CASSLAGEDGYTF
11,TRBV7-2,TRBJ1-6,-,-,TGTGCCAGCAGCCGAGATTCACCCCTCCACTTT,CASSRDSPLHF
16,TRBV15,TRBJ1-2,-,-,TGTGCCACCAGCAGAGATTGGAGGACAGTAACCTATGGCTACACCTTC,CATSRDWRTVTYGYTF
15,TRBV7-9,TRBJ2-3,-,-,TGTGCCAGCAGCCCCCGGGGGAGCGATACAGATACGCAGTATTTT,CASSPRGSDTDTQYF
16,TRBV3-1/TRBV3-2,TRBJ2-1,TRBD2,-,TGTGCCAGCAGCCATTACAGAGCGGGAGGGTTTAATGAGCAGTTCTTC,CASSHYRAGGFNEQFF
15,TRBV5-1,TRBJ2-2,-,once,TGCGCCAGCAGCTTGAGGCGAGGAGACACCGGGGAGCTGTTTTTT,CASSLRRGDTGELFF
15,TRBV28,TRBJ2-4,-,-,TGTGCCAGCAGTTTAGACAATCACTTGGGAAACATTCAGTACTTC,CASSLDNHLGNIQYF
17,TRBV21-1,TRBJ2-1,-,-,TGTGCCAGCAGCCTACCAGGGGTAGCGGGAATCTACAATGAGCAGTTCTTC,CASSLPGVAGIYNEQFF
18,TRBV5-6,TRBJ1-3,TRBD1,-,TGTGCCAGCAGCCCAGGGATGGGGACAGTCTTCTCTGGAAACACCATATATTTT,CASSPGMGTVFSGNTIYF
17,TRBV15,TRBJ2-7,-,-,TGTGCCACCAGCAGGGACACCTTCTGGGGGGCCTTTGTTGAGCAGTACTTC,CATSRDTFWGAFVEQYF
15,TRBV19,TRBJ1-4,TRBD1,-,TGTGCCAGTAGTATTCTAACAGGGGGATCGGATGAACTGTTTTTT,CASSILTGGSDELFF
15,TRBV7-5,TRBJ1-1,-,-,TGTGCCAGAAGCCCGAGGACAGGGGAGAGCACTGAAGCTTTCTTT,CARSPRTGESTEAFF
11,TRBV24-1,TRBJ2-1,-,-,TGTGCCACCAGTGATTTCGATGAGCAGTTCTTC,CATSDFDEQFF
16,TRBV5-6,TRBJ2-5,TRBD2,-,TGTGCCAGCAGCTTGTTTGCGGGAGGGACCCAAGAGACCCAGTACTTC,CASSLFAGGTQETQYF
14,TRBV28,TRBJ2-2,-,-,TGTGCCAGCAGCTATAGGACCTACACCGGGGAGCTGTTTTTT,CASSYRTYTGELFF
15,TRBV10-3,TRBJ1-3,TRBD1,-,TGTGCCAACGGAGAAGGGACAGGGAAAGGAAACACCATATATTTT,CANGEGTGKGNTIYF
13,TRBV5-1,TRBJ1-2,TRBD1,-,TGCGCCAGCAGCCCGGGACAGGCCTATGGCTACACCTTC,CASSPGQAYGYTF
16,TRBV19,TRBJ2-7,-,few,TGTGCCAGTAGTATAGGAGGAGAGGGGCTTACCTACGAGCAGTACTTC,CASSIGGEGLTYEQYF
13,TRBV24-1,TRBJ1-1,-,-,TGTGCCACCAGTGAAATCCGAAATACTGAAGCTTTCTTT,CATSEIRNTEAFF
15,TRBV9,TRBJ1-5,TRBD1,-,TGTGCCAGCAGCGTGGGGACAGCGAACAATCAGCCCCAGCATTTT,CASSVGTANNQPQHF